Listed here is a single T cell receptor beta chain. Its antigen is not identified. The Oncomine TCR Beta short-read assay was applied to DNA of cultured CD4+ T cells. Using the QIAamp micro DNA kit, genomic DNA was extracted from the CD4+ T cells that had been cultured. One entry per CDR3 protein, called by TCRdb with MiXCR from the PCR reads. The data contain about 20,000 distinct CDR3 sequences, around 63% of them seen just once; the ten biggest clones take up 3.5% to 4.5%. This entry is derived from a study of vaccination and CD4 T cells after COVID-19. Study-wide context: Stimulation of cells relied on overlapping spike peptides derived from SARS-CoV-2, HCoV-NL63, HCoV-OC43 and HCoV-229E.

Study observations and caveats: Convalescent participants were relatively few, and none had early post-infection timepoints studied.

The treatment is: 10-day PBMC culture with coronavirus spike peptide pools or control peptides (ViraFEST assay). Antigen-specific T cells were expanded with peptide pools by ViraFEST, and TCRs were then sequenced. This receptor was obtained from a human donor who had recovered from COVID-19. The sample consisted of CD4+ T cells from blood, cultured in vitro.

CDR3 region: CASSSTGSGQPQHF. Written as DNA, the CDR3 is TGTGCCAGCAGCTCGACAGGGAGCGGCCAGCCCCAGCATTTT. The chain couples TRBV7-2 to TRBJ1-5; 7 bases are shared with TRBD1. This CDR3 is 14 amino acids long. Germline CDR1 is SGHTA and CDR2 is FQGNSA. Trimming cost V 4 bases and J 7 bases; bases outside gene matches: 7.